This TCR beta chain was captured in a study of response to subunit inactivated influenza vaccine. Whole-study findings and limits: After each seasonal influenza vaccination, few new T cells are recruited, the authors suggested.

Trimming cost V 1 base and J 3 bases; bases outside gene matches: 6. The germline V gene encodes CDR1 DFQATT and CDR2 SNEGSKA (reference sequence). The CDR3 is made up of 16 amino acids. TCRdb processed the RT-PCR reads anew with MiXCR; each CDR3 protein has one entry. In the table there are fewer than 800,000 distinct CDR3 sequences, 15% to 19% of which are singletons. Turning to this clonotype: No antigen is known for it.

Specimen: PBMCs from blood, collected 11 to 12 days after vaccination. V usage is TRBV20-1 and J usage is TRBJ2-2; 9 bases match TRBD1. This clonotype was sampled from a man aged 45-65 years who received an inactivated influenza vaccine. In DNA, the CDR3 is TGCAGTGCTAGAGCACGGGACAGGGCATACACCGGGGAGCTGTTTTTT. Protein: CSARARDRAYTGELFF.